This T cell receptor beta chain was retrieved from a study of shared clonotypes between healthy human individuals. J lost 0 bases, V lost 0 bases, and 7 bases had no gene match. The CDR3 has 18 amino acids. Germline V gene sequence: CDR1 SGHDN, CDR2 FVKESK. Per the original data handling: Junction-only immunoSEQ sequences carried no quality scores, so filtering differed. Sequencing was performed with immunoSEQ multiplex PCR; in TCRdb, only in-frame clones are kept and a portion is missing. The DNA gave D and trimming, while V, J and clone size come from that table. Of 1.6 million or so clones listed, roughly 96% are singletons.

V is TRBV14 and J is TRBJ1-4; 7 nucleotides agree with TRBD1. Source material: naive CD4+ T cells sorted from blood. Subset of the sample: CD45RA+ positively selected. The TCR comes from a man younger than 45 in good health. CDR3 DNA sequence: TGTGCCAGCAGCCAAGATAGGGACAGCCACCCAACTAATGAAAAACTGTTTTTT. This codes for CASSQDRDSHPTNEKLFF.